These T cell receptor beta chains were read from a single sample in a study of OX40 agonist ivuxolimab in advanced cancers. The repertoire was sequenced with immunoSEQ multiplex PCR; TCRdb's copy has only in-frame clones and lacks some. Among 20,000 to 25,000 clones listed, 83% were seen once. The sequences come from CD4+ or CD8+ T cells sorted from blood, collected in a trial of the OX40 agonist ivuxolimab. The receptor set was obtained from an adult with an advanced solid tumor such as melanoma, head and neck, liver or kidney cancer. Both conserved end residues are part of each CDR3. A D gene is named only where the DNA matches it firmly. Clone size, where shown, is once, few, many, or a class for clones that have expanded.

J | size | V | D | CDR3 | DNA
TRBJ2-6 | NA | TRBV28 | NA | CASSLSGRSGANVLTF | TGTGCCAGCAGTTTATCTGGCCGCTCTGGGGCCAACGTCCTGACTTTC
TRBJ2-7 | NA | TRBV2 | NA | CASSGPPNYYEQYF | TGTGCCAGCAGTGGGCCACCCAACTACTACGAGCAGTACTTC
TRBJ2-1 | NA | TRBV7-6 | NA | CASSLAGGGDEQFF | TGTGCCAGCAGCTTAGCGGGCGGGGGCGATGAGCAGTTCTTC
TRBJ2-1 | NA | TRBV7-9 | TRBD2 | CASSLDGTSGSYNEQFF | TGTGCCAGCAGCTTAGACGGGACTAGCGGATCCTACAATGAGCAGTTCTTC
TRBJ1-6 | NA | TRBV19 | NA | CASSINTAYNSPLHF | TGTGCCAGTAGTATTAACACAGCTTATAATTCACCCCTCCACTTT
TRBJ1-1 | NA | TRBV5-6 | NA | CASSLEGSGTEAFF | TGTGCCAGCAGCTTGGAGGGATCGGGCACTGAAGCTTTCTTT
TRBJ1-5 | once | TRBV30 | NA | CAWSGDGSNQPQHF | TGTGCCTGGAGTGGAGACGGAAGCAATCAGCCCCAGCATTTT
TRBJ2-7 | NA | TRBV27 | TRBD1 | CASRPPGQNSYEQYF | TGTGCCAGCCGCCCGCCGGGACAGAATTCCTACGAGCAGTACTTC
TRBJ2-1 | NA | TRBV27 | NA | CASSWDTFNEQFF | TGTGCCAGCAGTTGGGACACCTTCAATGAGCAGTTCTTC
TRBJ2-7 | NA | TRBV28 | TRBD1 | CASSTQGQGNHEQYF | TGTGCCAGCAGTACTCAGGGACAGGGGAACCACGAGCAGTACTTC
TRBJ2-7 | NA | TRBV11-2 | NA | CASSLGPGSRYEQYF | TGTGCCAGCAGCTTGGGTCCCGGGAGTAGGTACGAGCAGTACTTC
TRBJ2-2 | NA | TRBV6-5 | NA | CASSPFRSTGELFF | TGTGCCAGCAGCCCTTTCAGAAGCACCGGGGAGCTGTTTTTT
TRBJ2-7 | NA | TRBV29-1 | TRBD2 | CSVRTSGSSGSYEQYF | TGCAGCGTGCGGACTAGCGGGAGTAGTGGCTCCTACGAGCAGTACTTC
TRBJ1-1 | NA | TRBV4-3 | NA | CASSLGGSTEAFF | TGCGCCAGCAGTCTAGGAGGGAGTACTGAAGCTTTCTTT
TRBJ2-2 | NA | TRBV10-2 | NA | CASAYTGELFF | TGCGCCAGCGCCTACACCGGGGAGCTGTTTTTT
TRBJ2-7 | NA | TRBV7-9 | NA | CASSPGLNYEQYF | TGTGCCAGCAGCCCCGGACTGAACTACGAGCAGTACTTC